One and the same sample provided the 5 T cell receptor beta chains below, sequenced in a study of cytomegalovirus exposure and HLA in healthy donors. Primers included in the PCR were 60 Vbeta and 13 Jbeta primers. Profiling relied on immunoSEQ multiplex PCR, and the TCRdb table lists in-frame clones only, not all of them. The repertoire has roughly 140,000 clones, around 60% of them found once; the top ten carry about 7.1%. Sequences were obtained from PBMCs. These receptors were taken from a woman in her fifties or sixties in good health and CMV-seropositive.

This clone was detected only a few times. The rearrangement joins TRBV29-1 to TRBJ2-5, with 7 bases lining up with TRBD1. The CDR3 sequence is 16 residues long. Germline CDR1 reads SQVTM; CDR2 reads ANQGSEA. V gave up 4 bases and J gave up 5 bases; unmatched junction bases: 16. The CDR3 nucleotides are TGCAGCGTTGGGGGGCAGGGGGAGCTTCCATGGGAGACCCAGTACTTC. This sequence encodes CSVGGQGELPWETQYF.

V gene TRBV5-1 combines with J gene TRBJ2-7; 9 bases fit TRBD1. The CDR3 consists of 15 residues. V shed 4 bases, J shed 7 bases, and the junction held 12 bases outside the gene matches. Germline CDR1 is SGHRS and CDR2 is YFSETQ. The CDR3 region is CASSPLTGGTGEQYF. CDR3 DNA: TGCGCCAGCAGCCCCTTGACAGGGGGGACGGGAGAGCAGTACTTC.

The chain is built from TRBV19 and TRBJ1-5, with D unclear. This CDR3 comprises 17 residues. V lost 1 base to trimming and J lost 2 bases, with 15 bases between them. Germline lookup yields CDR1 LNHDA and CDR2 SQIVND (reference sequence). CDR3 protein: CASSIGVTPRGNQPQHF. The CDR3 bases are TGTGCCAGTAGTATAGGAGTCACACCCCGGGGCAATCAGCCCCAGCATTTT.

This chain connects TRBV6-1 to TRBJ1-1; D gene ambiguous. Germline loops: CDR1 MNHNS, CDR2 SASEGT. The ends were cut back, 3 bases at V and 2 bases at J, with 10 bases in the middle. There are 14 residues in the CDR3. CDR3 sequence (DNA): TGTGCCAGCAGTGATGCGCACAGAAACACTGAAGCTTTCTTT. It is translated as CASSDAHRNTEAFF.

The table lists this clone with a few counts. This chain connects TRBV19 to TRBJ1-4; tentatively, D is TRBD1 (6 bases). This CDR3 is 13 amino acids long. Trimming removed 7 bases at V and 10 bases at J, with 16 bases between. Germline-derived CDR1 and CDR2 are LNHDA and SQIVND (reference sequence). The CDR3 is CASMKQGEVKLFF. As DNA, the CDR3 is TGTGCCAGTATGAAACAGGGTGAGGTAAAACTGTTTTTT.